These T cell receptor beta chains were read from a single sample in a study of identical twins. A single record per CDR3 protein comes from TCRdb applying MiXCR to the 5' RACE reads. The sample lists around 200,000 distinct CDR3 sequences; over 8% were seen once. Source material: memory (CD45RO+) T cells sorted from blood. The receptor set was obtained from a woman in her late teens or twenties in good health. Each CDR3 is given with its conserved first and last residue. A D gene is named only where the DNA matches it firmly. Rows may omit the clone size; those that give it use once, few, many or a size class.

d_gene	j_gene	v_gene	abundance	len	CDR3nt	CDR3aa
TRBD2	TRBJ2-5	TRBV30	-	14	TGTGCCACTGGTAGCGGGATCGATTCAGAGACCCAGTACTTC	CATGSGIDSETQYF
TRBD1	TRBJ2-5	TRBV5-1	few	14	TGCGCCAGCAGCGCACAGGGGGCCCAAGAGACCCAGTACTTC	CASSAQGAQETQYF
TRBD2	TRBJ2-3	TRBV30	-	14	TGTGCCTGGGAAGATGGGAGGGGCACAGATACGCAGTATTTT	CAWEDGRGTDTQYF
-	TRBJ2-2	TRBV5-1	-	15	TGCGCCAGCAGCTCCGGTGGGGCCAGGGCCGGGGAGCTGTTTTTT	CASSSGGARAGELFF
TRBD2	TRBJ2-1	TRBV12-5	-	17	TGTGCTAGTGGTTTGGAGCGTCTAGCGGGATCTTACAATGAGCAGTTCTTC	CASGLERLAGSYNEQFF
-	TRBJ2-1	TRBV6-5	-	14	TGTGCCAGCAGTTACTCGAGCCCCAGGGATGAGCAGTTCTTC	CASSYSSPRDEQFF
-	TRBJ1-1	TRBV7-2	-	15	TGTGCCAGCAGCTTATGGGGGACCGAAAACACTGAAGCTTTCTTT	CASSLWGTENTEAFF
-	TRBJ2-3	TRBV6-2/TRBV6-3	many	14	TGTGCCAGCACCACGGGGGACCCCACAGATACGCAGTATTTT	CASTTGDPTDTQYF
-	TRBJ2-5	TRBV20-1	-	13	TGCAGTGCTAGAGGTCCCGGCGTAGCGACCCAGTACTTC	CSARGPGVATQYF
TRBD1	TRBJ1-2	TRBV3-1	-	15	TGTGCCAGCAGCCTTCCGGGACAGGGCGGCGTTGGCTACACCTTC	CASSLPGQGGVGYTF
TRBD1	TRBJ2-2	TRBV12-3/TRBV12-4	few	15	TGTGCCAGCAGAAGCTGGACAGGGGTCACCGGGGAGCTGTTTTTT	CASRSWTGVTGELFF
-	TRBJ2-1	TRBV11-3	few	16	TGTGCCAGCAGCTTAGTTCTGCGGCTCCTTGGGGGTGAGCAGTTCTTC	CASSLVLRLLGGEQFF
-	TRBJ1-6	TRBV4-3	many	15	TGCGCCAGCAGCGTACAAGGACCGTCAAATTCACCCCTCCACTTT	CASSVQGPSNSPLHF
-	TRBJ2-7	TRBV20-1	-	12	TGCAGTGCTACTACCGACAAAGGCGAGCAGTACTTC	CSATTDKGEQYF
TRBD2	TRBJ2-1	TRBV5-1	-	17	TGCGCCAGCAGCTTGTATGGGCGGGAGGGCCTAGCCCATGAGCAGTTCTTC	CASSLYGREGLAHEQFF
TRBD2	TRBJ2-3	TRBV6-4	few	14	TGTGCCAGCAGTTTAGCGGGAGGGTCAGATACGCAGTATTTT	CASSLAGGSDTQYF
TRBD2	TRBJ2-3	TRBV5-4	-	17	TGTGCCAGCAGCTCCCGGACTAGCGGGAGCGGAGCAGATACGCAGTATTTT	CASSSRTSGSGADTQYF
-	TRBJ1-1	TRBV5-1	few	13	TGCGCCAGCAGGAGGGGCATGAACACTGAAGCTTTCTTT	CASRRGMNTEAFF
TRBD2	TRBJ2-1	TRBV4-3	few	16	TGCGCCAGCAGCCAGCGACTAGCGGGAGCCTACAATGAGCAGTTCTTC	CASSQRLAGAYNEQFF
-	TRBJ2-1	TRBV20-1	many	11	TGCAGTGCTAGAGGGCTAGTCCACCCCATGTTC	CSARGLVHPMF
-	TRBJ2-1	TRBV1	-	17	TGCACCAGCAGCCAAGAGGTCAGTAGCGGGAGAGAGAATGAGCAGTTCTTC	CTSSQEVSSGRENEQFF
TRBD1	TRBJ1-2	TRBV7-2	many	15	TGTGCCAGCAGCACTTTAATCAGGGGGGACTATGGCTACACCTTC	CASSTLIRGDYGYTF
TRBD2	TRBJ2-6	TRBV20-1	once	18	TGCAGTGCCCAGGGTCCTGGCGGGAGCCACTCTGGGGCCAACGTCCTGACTTTC	CSAQGPGGSHSGANVLTF
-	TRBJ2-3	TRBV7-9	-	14	TGTGCCAGCAGCTCCCGACTGATCACAGATACGCAGTATTTT	CASSSRLITDTQYF
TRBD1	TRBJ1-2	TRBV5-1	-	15	TGCGCCAGCAGCCAGGACAGGGGGCAAAACTATGGCTACACCTTC	CASSQDRGQNYGYTF
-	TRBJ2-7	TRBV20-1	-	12	TGCAGTGCTAGATTAGCGGATTACGAGCAGTACTTC	CSARLADYEQYF
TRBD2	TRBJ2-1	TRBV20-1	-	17	TGCAGTGCTAGAGATAAGACTAGCGGGGGATGGTACAATGAGCAGTTCTTC	CSARDKTSGGWYNEQFF
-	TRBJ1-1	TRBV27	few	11	TGTGCCAGCAGTTCCTATAGTAGGACTTTCTTT	CASSSYSRTFF
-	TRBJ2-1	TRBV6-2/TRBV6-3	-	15	TGTGCCAGCAGTTTGGGGACTCCTTCCTACAATGAGCAGTTCTTC	CASSLGTPSYNEQFF
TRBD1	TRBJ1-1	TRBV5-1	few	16	TGCGCCAGCAGCGGACACTCGGGACAGAAGAACACTGAAGCTTTCTTT	CASSGHSGQKNTEAFF
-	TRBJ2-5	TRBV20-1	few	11	TGCAGTGGGCTAGCCCAAGAGACCCAGTACTTC	CSGLAQETQYF
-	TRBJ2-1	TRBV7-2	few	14	TGTGCCAGCAGCTTAGAGCGGGCTTACAATGAGCAGTTCTTC	CASSLERAYNEQFF
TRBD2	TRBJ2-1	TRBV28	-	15	TGTGCCAGCATCTCCCCGGGAGGAAATTACAATGAGCAGTTCTTC	CASISPGGNYNEQFF
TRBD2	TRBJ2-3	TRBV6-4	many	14	TGTGCCAGCAGTGACACTAGCGGGCCAGATACGCAGTATTTT	CASSDTSGPDTQYF
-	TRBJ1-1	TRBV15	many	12	TGTGCCACCAGCAGAGGCCCGGGTGAAGCTTTCTTT	CATSRGPGEAFF
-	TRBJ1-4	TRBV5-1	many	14	TGCGCCAGCAGCATGGGGCGATACGATGAAAAACTGTTTTTT	CASSMGRYDEKLFF
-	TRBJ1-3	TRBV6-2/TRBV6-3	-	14	TGTGCCAGCACCTACACGGGATCCGGAAACACCATATATTTT	CASTYTGSGNTIYF
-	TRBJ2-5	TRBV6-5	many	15	TGTGCCAGCAGTTACTACCCCCGGGGGATAGAGACCCAGTACTTC	CASSYYPRGIETQYF
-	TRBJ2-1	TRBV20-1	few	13	TGCAGTGCTGCAGGGAGGGCAGGGGATGAGCAGTTCTTC	CSAAGRAGDEQFF
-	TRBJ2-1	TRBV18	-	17	TGTGCCAGCTCACCCGCGCTGGGCGGAACCTCCTACAATGAGCAGTTCTTC	CASSPALGGTSYNEQFF
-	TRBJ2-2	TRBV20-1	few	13	TGCAGTGCATCTACTCCGGGCACCGGGGAGCTGTTTTTT	CSASTPGTGELFF
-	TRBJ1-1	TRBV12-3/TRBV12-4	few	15	TGTGCCAGCAAGCGGTTTAGGGTGGAGAACACTGAAGCTTTCTTT	CASKRFRVENTEAFF
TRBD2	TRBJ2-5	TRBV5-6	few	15	TGTGCCAGCAGCATGCCGGGACTAGCTGAAGAGACCCAGTACTTC	CASSMPGLAEETQYF
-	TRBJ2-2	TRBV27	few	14	TGTGCCAGCAAGGGGGGGGTGAACACCGGGGAGCTGTTTTTT	CASKGGVNTGELFF
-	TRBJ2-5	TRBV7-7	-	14	TGTGCCAGCAGCTTAGAAGGCAGTCGTGAGACCCAGTACTTC	CASSLEGSRETQYF